The entry below gives a single TCR beta chain sequence along with its context. Its antigen is still unknown. Base quality data are lacking; no much larger clone is found one base away. These data originate in a study of CD8 T cells in ankylosing spondylitis (TCRdb year 2017). Some background on the complete study: To find TCR variants linked to disease, the study profiled T cell receptor beta repertoires in ankylosing spondylitis patients and healthy donors. The full study cohort was made up of about two dozen ankylosing spondylitis patients and roughly 100 healthy donors. Peripheral blood samples were taken, and synovial fluid was additionally collected from ankylosing spondylitis patients.

There are 15 amino acids in the CDR3, from cysteine to phenylalanine inclusive. Kept here is only the CDR3 DNA, which spans 45 bases and is read in frame from base 1. The V and J ends are trimmed by 2 bases and 2 bases, leaving 7 bases between them. In the germline V gene, CDR1 corresponds to KGHSH and CDR2 to LQKENI. Sequencing took place on an Illumina HiSeq 2500. Quantitative 5'-RACE with molecular barcodes was used to prepare TCR beta libraries. Regarding the original processing steps: A new computational method, built on a probabilistic model of VDJ rearrangement, was used to identify disease-linked TCR variants. In TCRdb, the public reads were trimmed at Q25 with fastp and aligned with MiXCR, with productive beta chains retained. Every CDR3 protein is listed once, alongside the most common genes and DNA of its rows. These V and J calls originate from TCRdb's pipeline instead of the authors' own analysis. This sample lists 670,000 or so distinct CDR3 sequences; roughly 19% were detected once. The ten largest clones add up to approximately 18% of the sample.

General conclusions and limits of the study: Blood from ankylosing spondylitis patients appeared to be characterized by a TCR beta motif made up of eight highly homologous amino acid variants. Significant enrichment of the disease-linked clones was reported in matched synovial fluid samples from ankylosing spondylitis patients. A CD8+ phenotype was shown by the disease-linked clones, which were found at relatively low frequencies in peripheral blood. Some TCR beta motif variants had previously been reported in synovial fluid and blood of reactive arthritis patients, which suggested common disease-initiation mechanisms.

The receptor chain draws on TRBV18 and TRBJ2-6; the D gene cannot be resolved reliably. Sequenced sample: blood, either unsorted or a sorted T cell fraction (not recorded which). The sequence came from a male donor with ankylosing spondylitis. Here is the DNA: TGTGCCAGCTCACCAGTAGGCGCTGGGGCCAACGTCCTGACTTTC. Protein translation: CASSPVGAGANVLTF. Reference TRBV18 and TRBJ2-6 proteins supply the regions before and after the CDR3; the full variable domain is: NAGVMQNPRHLVRRRGQEARLRCSPMKGHSHVYWYRQLPEEGLKFMVYLQKENIIDESGMPKERFSAEFPKEGPSILRIQQVVRGDSAAYFCASSPVGAGANVLTFGAGSRLTVL.